The rows below give T cell receptor beta chains drawn from one sample of a study of T cell repertoires in cytomegalovirus infection. These receptors' targets are unknown. TCRdb re-called the reads through MiXCR, storing one row per CDR3 protein. The data show hundreds of thousands of distinct CDR3 sequences, with 30% to 35% seen just once and roughly 17% held by the top ten. The sample in question was cultured PBMCs, obtained from culture after CMV antigen stimulation. These receptors all stem from a human donor in good health (CMV status not recorded). Some clones in this sample may be carry-over from other donors' samples. Each CDR3 is given with its conserved first and last residue. The D gene is left open where the match is weak. Clone size, where shown, is once, few, many, or a class for clones that have expanded.

v_call,d_call,clone_size,j_call,cdr3_aa,cdr3_nt
TRBV6-1,TRBD1,few,TRBJ2-2,CASSPTGVTGELFF,TGTGCCAGCAGCCCGACAGGGGTCACCGGGGAGCTGTTTTTT
TRBV7-6,NA,few,TRBJ2-5,CASSIAIGPLETQYF,TGTGCCAGCAGCATCGCAATCGGCCCCTTGGAGACCCAGTACTTC
TRBV14,NA,NA,TRBJ2-7,CASSQDGVVYEQYF,TGTGCCAGCAGCCAAGATGGGGTGGTCTACGAGCAGTACTTC
TRBV6-5,NA,NA,TRBJ2-6,CASSYLGPLGANVLTF,TGTGCCAGCAGTTACTTGGGACCCCTGGGGGCCAACGTCCTGACTTTC
TRBV6-5,NA,NA,TRBJ2-2,CASELTGELFF,TGTGCCAGTGAGCTCACCGGGGAGCTGTTTTTT
TRBV4-2,NA,NA,TRBJ1-1,CASSQEDGEGAFF,TGTGCCAGCAGCCAAGAAGACGGGGAAGGAGCTTTCTTT
TRBV28,NA,few,TRBJ1-3,CASSLHQALVSGNTIYF,TGTGCCAGCAGTTTACACCAGGCCCTCGTCTCTGGAAACACCATATATTTT
TRBV19,TRBD1,few,TRBJ1-5,CASAQGAGNQPQHF,TGTGCCAGTGCACAGGGGGCTGGCAATCAGCCCCAGCATTTT
TRBV24-1,TRBD2,NA,TRBJ2-3,CATSEAGLAAADTQYF,TGTGCCACCAGTGAGGCGGGACTAGCGGCAGCAGATACGCAGTATTTT
TRBV7-2,TRBD1,NA,TRBJ1-4,CASSSQGSGEKLFF,TGTGCCAGCAGCTCACAGGGGTCCGGTGAAAAACTGTTTTTT
TRBV12-3/TRBV12-4,TRBD1,few,TRBJ2-1,CASRTGTGFTDEQFF,TGTGCCAGCAGGACCGGGACAGGGTTTACGGATGAGCAGTTCTTC
TRBV7-6,NA,NA,TRBJ1-1,CASRVEGTLLNTEAFF,TGTGCCAGCCGGGTGGAGGGGACATTGCTGAACACTGAAGCTTTCTTT
TRBV3-1,TRBD2,once,TRBJ2-1,CASSQVVLREPYNEQFF,TGTGCCAGCAGCCAAGTGGTCTTGCGGGAGCCCTACAATGAGCAGTTCTTC
TRBV28,TRBD1,few,TRBJ2-5,CASSSYPGETGGVETQYF,TGTGCCAGCAGTTCTTACCCAGGGGAAACAGGGGGCGTAGAGACCCAGTACTTC
TRBV7-2,NA,few,TRBJ2-3,CASSSKLVGTQYF,TGTGCCAGCAGCTCTAAACTAGTCGGTACGCAGTATTTT
TRBV14,NA,few,TRBJ2-1,CASSQGGGEQFF,TGTGCCAGCAGCCAAGGGGGTGGTGAGCAGTTCTTC
TRBV19,NA,NA,TRBJ2-1,CASSIVSSRNEQFF,TGTGCCAGTAGTATCGTCTCCTCGCGCAATGAGCAGTTCTTC
TRBV11-2,NA,NA,TRBJ2-3,CASSFESDTQYF,TGTGCCAGCAGCTTTGAATCAGATACGCAGTATTTT
TRBV19,TRBD2,NA,TRBJ2-5,CASSIGRYSGKISQETQYF,TGTGCCAGTAGTATCGGGAGATATAGCGGGAAAATCTCACAAGAGACCCAGTACTTC
TRBV7-3,NA,NA,TRBJ1-2,CASSSGRSGKGHGYTF,TGTGCCAGCAGCTCCGGGAGGTCGGGGAAAGGCCATGGCTACACCTTC
TRBV6-6,NA,NA,TRBJ1-1,CASSPPAAMNTEAFF,TGTGCCAGCAGTCCCCCGGCAGCCATGAACACTGAAGCTTTCTTT
TRBV28,NA,NA,TRBJ2-1,CASSLYRAISYNEQFF,TGTGCCAGCAGTTTATATAGGGCGATCTCCTACAATGAGCAGTTCTTC
TRBV6-1,TRBD2,NA,TRBJ2-1,CASSYNPSGLYNEQFF,TGTGCCAGCAGTTATAACCCTAGCGGCCTCTACAATGAGCAGTTCTTC
TRBV19,NA,NA,TRBJ2-7,CASSTAGNSYEQYF,TGTGCCAGTAGTACCGCTGGGAACTCCTACGAGCAGTACTTC
TRBV12-3/TRBV12-4,NA,NA,TRBJ1-5,CASSLSGSGQPQHF,TGTGCCAGCAGTTTATCGGGGAGCGGTCAGCCCCAGCATTTT
TRBV4-2,TRBD2,NA,TRBJ2-1,CASSQGIAGGSYNEQFF,TGTGCCAGCAGCCAAGGGATAGCGGGAGGCTCCTACAATGAGCAGTTCTTC
TRBV9,NA,few,TRBJ1-1,CASSVSRTTLVHEAFF,TGTGCCAGCAGCGTAAGCCGGACGACGCTCGTACATGAAGCTTTCTTT
TRBV5-1,NA,NA,TRBJ2-2,CASSWGGSGELFF,TGCGCCAGCAGCTGGGGTGGCTCCGGGGAGCTGTTTTTT